This TCR beta chain derives from a study of Graves' ophthalmopathy and Graves' hyperthyroidism. Amplification targeted the TCR beta CDR3 regions, with RNA transcripts as the source material. A first-round RT-PCR used HTBI primers, followed by a second-round multiplex PCR. TCRdb re-called the multiplex PCR reads through MiXCR, storing one row per CDR3 protein. Among approximately 410,000 distinct CDR3 sequences listed, 15% to 19% were seen once. This clonotype occurred many times. Its antigen is still unknown. Overall study results and limits: As the model predicted ophthalmopathy progression, it achieved a sensitivity of 55% to 71% and a specificity of around 72%.

Aged 18 to 65, hyperthyroidism patients had new diagnoses of under 2 months' duration. Trimming took 6 bases from V and 9 from J, leaving 15 bases between them. The CDR3 runs to 13 residues. The germline CDR1 and CDR2 sequences are MNHEY and SVGEGT. The sample was peripheral blood. The V gene is TRBV6-2 or TRBV6-3, the J gene TRBJ1-5; no definite D call. This sequence was found in a woman aged 18-29 years with stable Graves' hyperthyroidism. Here the CDR3 reads CASRALSSGPQHF. CDR3 nucleotide sequence: TGTGCCAGCAGAGCTCTATCTTCGGGGCCCCAGCATTTT.